The sequence of this T cell receptor (beta chain) was determined in a study of shared clonotypes between healthy human individuals. The assay was immunoSEQ multiplex PCR, and TCRdb's table has in-frame clones only and misses some. The table records over a million clones, 70% to 80% of them present only once. The CD4+ fraction was divided into a CD45RA+ naive subset and a CD45RA-negative memory subset. Germline CDR1 reads SGDLS; CDR2 reads YYNGEE. With V trimmed by 0 bases and J by 5 bases, 9 bases remained unmatched. CDR3 length: 17 residues. The material sequenced was memory CD4+ T cells from PBMCs. The subset was: CD45RA-negative fraction. This receptor was identified in a man between 18 and 29 years old in good health. Some clones in this sample may be carry-over from other donors' samples. The chain employs TRBV9 and TRBJ1-2; 11 positions match TRBD1. CDR3: CASSVAPTGTGGYGYTF. CDR3 DNA sequence: TGTGCCAGCAGCGTAGCCCCTACCGGGACAGGGGGGTATGGCTACACCTTC.